These T cell receptor beta chains were read from a single sample in a study of identical twins. TCRdb passed the 5' RACE reads through MiXCR, listing each CDR3 protein once. The sample comprises 450,000 or so distinct CDR3 sequences, around a sixth of which are singletons, and 10% to 15% rests with the top ten. Sequenced input: naive T cells sorted from blood. The receptors come from a man between 50 and 59 years old in good health. CDR3s include the opening cysteine and the closing phenylalanine or tryptophan. The D gene is left open where the match is weak. The size entry is marked missing in some rows and otherwise reads once, few, many or a size class.

j_call,clone_size,d_call,v_call,cdr3_nt,cdr3_aa
TRBJ1-1,many,-,TRBV10-3,TGTGCCATCAGAGATAAACAGGGAATGAACACTGAAGCTTTCTTT,CAIRDKQGMNTEAFF
TRBJ2-7,many,-,TRBV6-2/TRBV6-3,TGTGCCAGCAGTTACTCGAGTGTACTCTACGAGCAGTACTTC,CASSYSSVLYEQYF
TRBJ2-7,few,-,TRBV5-6,TGTGCCAGCAGCGCTTTCTACGAGCAGTACTTC,CASSAFYEQYF
TRBJ2-3,many,-,TRBV4-1,TGCGCCAGCAGCCAAGAGGCGCCCCCACTGCTGGGGCAGTATTTT,CASSQEAPPLLGQYF
TRBJ1-2,-,-,TRBV20-1,TGCAGTGTCCGAAGGACAGACTATGGCTACACCTTC,CSVRRTDYGYTF
TRBJ2-1,-,TRBD2,TRBV12-3/TRBV12-4,TGTGCCAGCAGCTACGGGACTAGCGGGTCCCGACCCAATGAGCAGTTCTTC,CASSYGTSGSRPNEQFF
TRBJ2-1,-,-,TRBV27,TGTGCCAGCAGTTTGTTGGGCGTAGCGGTCTCCTACAATGAGCAGTTCTTC,CASSLLGVAVSYNEQFF
TRBJ2-1,-,TRBD2,TRBV20-1,TGCAGTGCTAGCCGAGCGGGGGGGATTAACAATGAGCAGTTCTTC,CSASRAGGINNEQFF
TRBJ2-5,-,TRBD1,TRBV6-5,TGTGCCAGCAGTTACCGAGGACAGGGACCAGATTATAGGACCCAGTACTTC,CASSYRGQGPDYRTQYF
TRBJ1-1,-,TRBD1,TRBV5-1,TGCGCCAGCAGCTGGGGGACAGCGATGAACACTGAAGCTTTCTTT,CASSWGTAMNTEAFF
TRBJ2-5,-,-,TRBV28,TGTGCCAGCAGTTTTGAGCGGACGGGATTGGAGGGGACCCAGTACTTC,CASSFERTGLEGTQYF
TRBJ1-1,few,-,TRBV9,TGTGCCAGCAGCCTCCGGGGTTGGGGCGGTGAAGCTTTCTTT,CASSLRGWGGEAFF
TRBJ2-1,many,-,TRBV29-1,TGCAGCGTTAGGTTGTCCGGGTACAGGGTTTCCTACAATGAGCAGTTCTTC,CSVRLSGYRVSYNEQFF
TRBJ2-3,-,-,TRBV4-1,TGCGCCAGCAGCCAAGTTCTGGGGTCGGGCACAGATACGCAGTATTTT,CASSQVLGSGTDTQYF
TRBJ2-3,few,TRBD2,TRBV12-3/TRBV12-4,TGTGCCAGCAGCCTACTAGCGGGGAAAGATACGCAGTATTTT,CASSLLAGKDTQYF
TRBJ2-1,few,TRBD1,TRBV18,TGTGCCAGCTCACCATCCCTGACAGGGATGCATGAGCAGTTCTTC,CASSPSLTGMHEQFF
TRBJ2-7,few,-,TRBV29-1,TGCAGCGTTGAAGATCCCGGGAACGAGCAGTACTTC,CSVEDPGNEQYF